These 3 T cell receptor beta chains came from one sample sequenced in a study of blood T cells in healthy people across ages. A second PCR, run for about 7 to 11 cycles, used a sample-barcoded 5' primer plus a J-beta primer mix. TCRdb processed the 5' RACE reads anew with MiXCR; each CDR3 protein has one entry. The sample lists roughly 1,500,000 distinct CDR3 sequences; approximately 38% were seen once. The source material was blood. The origin of the receptors is a woman younger than 35 in good health.

This clonotype was seen a handful of times. V usage is TRBV20-1 and J usage is TRBJ2-2; perhaps TRBD1 as D (6 bases). Deletions cut 5 bases from V and 4 bases from J, with 14 bases between. This CDR3 is 14 amino acids long. Per germline, CDR1 DFQATT and CDR2 SNEGSKA (reference sequence). The CDR3 nucleotides read TGCAGTGCTCCCACAGGGAGCGGCACCGGGGAGCTGTTTTTT. It encodes CSAPTGSGTGELFF.

V usage is TRBV2 and J usage is TRBJ1-5; D is unclear. V lost 2 bases and J 4 bases, leaving 6 bases between the germline ends. CDR3 length: 13 amino acids. In germline, CDR1 is SNHLY, CDR2 FYNNEI. The CDR3 DNA is TGTGCCAGCAGTGAAAACCGAAATCAGCCCCAGCATTTT. Translation gives CASSENRNQPQHF. The complete variable domain, with remaining parts taken from reference TRBV2 and TRBJ1-5, reads EPEVTQTPSHQVTQMGQEVILRCVPISNHLYFYWYRQILGQKVEFLVSFYNNEISEKSEIFDDQFSVERPDGSNFTLKIRSTKLEDSAMYFCASSENRNQPQHFGDGTRLSIL.

The chain uses TRBV3-1 and TRBJ2-3; TRBD2 aligns across 9 bases. The CDR3 contains 17 residues. Germline V gene lookup returns CDR1 LGHDT and CDR2 YNNKEL (reference sequence). With V trimmed by 2 bases and J by 4 bases, 10 bases remained unmatched. In DNA, the CDR3 is TGTGCCAGCAGCCAACACATAGCGGGAGACCGTGCAGATACGCAGTATTTT. Amino acid sequence: CASSQHIAGDRADTQYF.